The 14 T cell receptor beta chains below come from one sample, sequenced in a study of shared clonotypes between healthy human individuals. TCRdb's copy holds only in-frame clones and misses some; the assay was immunoSEQ multiplex PCR. The repertoire holds fewer than 1.6 million clones, with about 98.5% as singletons. Source material: naive CD4+ T cells sorted from blood. The sample's subset: CD45RA+ positively selected. These receptors came from a man between 25 and 39 years old in good health.

About this clone: This CDR3 is also generated by other DNA sequences in the sample. This rearrangement joins TRBV7-2 to TRBJ1-1; D ambiguous. Germline V gene lookup returns CDR1 SGHTA and CDR2 FQGNSA. Trimming cost V 5 bases and J 1 base, with 8 bases left between them. There are 13 residues in the CDR3. In nucleotides, the CDR3 is TGTGCCAGCAGCCTGAAGACGAACACTGAAGCTTTCTTT. Protein: CASSLKTNTEAFF.

About this clone itself: Other DNA sequences in the sample encode the same CDR3. V is TRBV10-2 and J is TRBJ2-7; the D is unclear. The CDR3 length is 11 residues. V gave up 3 bases and J gave up 4 bases, with 4 bases separating them. The germline CDR1 and CDR2 sequences are WSHSY and SAAADI. The CDR3 is CASSDLYEQYF. The CDR3 nucleotides are TGCGCCAGCAGTGATCTGTACGAGCAGTACTTC.

This chain connects TRBV7-9 to TRBJ2-1; D is perhaps TRBD2 (6 bases). Looked up from germline, CDR1 is SEHNR and CDR2 is FQNEAQ (reference sequence). The ends were cut back, 0 bases at V and 2 bases at J, with 17 bases in the middle. The CDR3 is made up of 18 amino acids. This CDR3 is CASSLAHLSGATYNEQFF. The CDR3 nucleotides are TGTGCCAGCAGCTTAGCGCATCTTTCGGGAGCGACCTACAATGAGCAGTTCTTC.

The DNA for the CDR3 is TGTGCCAGCAGCTTAGTATTTTCTGGACACGTATTGGACAATGAGCAGTTCTTC. This translates into CASSLVFSGHVLDNEQFF. This rearrangement joins TRBV7-2 to TRBJ2-1; D may be TRBD1 (5 bases). V lost 1 base to trimming and J lost 5 bases, with 21 bases between them. The CDR3 runs 18 residues. CDR1 is SGHTA, CDR2 FQGNSA, per germline.

The chain joins TRBV5-1 to TRBJ2-1, with a weak D call TRBD1 (7 bases). Trimming removed 0 bases at V and 3 bases at J, with 13 bases between. This CDR3 comprises 16 residues. Germline loops: CDR1 SGHRS, CDR2 YFSETQ. The chain's CDR3 is CASSLVGRGDYNEQFF. The CDR3 DNA follows: TGCGCCAGCAGCTTGGTCGGCAGGGGGGACTACAATGAGCAGTTCTTC.

The rearrangement joins TRBV7-9 to TRBJ1-2; D gene ambiguous. The CDR3 length is 13 residues. Germline-derived CDR1 and CDR2 are SEHNR and FQNEAQ (reference sequence). The germline V and J ends were trimmed by 5 bases and 8 bases, with 15 bases remaining between them. The CDR3 spells CASSHPGGRGYTF. The CDR3 DNA reads TGTGCCAGCAGCCACCCAGGAGGTCGCGGCTACACCTTC. Full variable domain (missing parts from reference TRBV7-9 and TRBJ1-2): DTGVSQNPRHKITKRGQNVTFRCDPISEHNRLYWYRQTLGQGPEFLTYFQNEAQLEKSRLLSDRFSAERPKGSFSTLEIQRTEQGDSAMYLCASSHPGGRGYTFGSGTRLTVV.

The V gene is TRBV19, the J gene TRBJ1-2, with D uncertain. This CDR3 spans 13 amino acids. With 3 bases removed from V and 2 bases from J, the gap between germline ends came to 7 bases. CDR1 LNHDA and CDR2 SQIVND come from the germline V gene (reference sequence). The CDR3 reads CASSMKPNYGYTF. Here the CDR3 DNA reads TGTGCCAGTAGTATGAAGCCGAACTATGGCTACACCTTC.

This chain links TRBV5-1 with TRBJ2-1, with 8 bases aligning to TRBD2. Losses at the gene ends were 5 bases for V and 4 bases for J; bases not matched to a gene: 11. Looked up from germline, CDR1 is SGHRS and CDR2 is YFSETQ. CDR3 length: 16 amino acids. In nucleotides, the CDR3 is TGCGCCAGCAGTTCGGGGGGGCTATCTGGATACAATGAGCAGTTCTTC. This translates into CASSSGGLSGYNEQFF.

The V call is TRBV7-6, the J call TRBJ2-7; the D is unclear. This CDR3 has 12 amino acids. Germline-derived CDR1 and CDR2 are SGHVS and FNYEAQ. Trimming cost V 1 base and J 2 bases, with 3 bases left between them. The DNA of the CDR3 is TGTGCCAGCAGCTTAGATCCCTACGAGCAGTACTTC. Translation: CASSLDPYEQYF.

The rearrangement uses TRBV28 and TRBJ1-1; possibly TRBD1 for D (6 bases). The ends were cut back, 6 bases at V and 6 bases at J, with 14 bases in the middle. CDR3 length: 13 amino acids. From germline, CDR1 is MDHEN and CDR2 SYDVKM. This CDR3 reads CASSSKGGAEAFF. The CDR3 DNA reads TGTGCCAGCAGCTCCAAGGGGGGGGCTGAAGCTTTCTTT. Variable domain in full (rest from reference TRBV28 and TRBJ1-1): DVKVTQSSRYLVKRTGEKVFLECVQDMDHENMFWYRQDPGLGLRLIYFSYDVKMKEKGDIPEGYSVSREKKERFSLILESASTNQTSMYLCASSSKGGAEAFFGQGTRLTVV.

The rearrangement links TRBV13 to TRBJ2-1; 7 nucleotides match TRBD1. This CDR3 spans 16 amino acids. CDR1 is PRHDT and CDR2 is FYEKMQ in the germline V gene (reference sequence). Trimming removed 4 bases from V and 0 bases from J; junction bases left unmatched: 6. Here the CDR3 reads CASSSTRGSSYNEQFF. In DNA form, the CDR3 reads TGTGCCAGCAGCTCCACCAGGGGGAGCTCCTACAATGAGCAGTTCTTC.

This chain links TRBV19 with TRBJ2-1; perhaps D is TRBD1 or TRBD2 (6 bases each). Trimming left V 4 bases short and J 9 bases short, with 16 bases between. Germline CDR1 and CDR2: LNHDA and SQIVND (reference sequence). This CDR3 region has 14 residues. The CDR3 DNA reads TGTGCCAGTAGTAGACGGGGGCCGCCTGCTGAGCAGTTCTTC. Translating gives CASSRRGPPAEQFF. Variable domain in full (rest from reference TRBV19 and TRBJ2-1): DGGITQSPKYLFRKEGQNVTLSCEQNLNHDAMYWYRQDPGQGLRLIYYSQIVNDFQKGDIAEGYSVSREKKESFPLTVTSAQKNPTAFYLCASSRRGPPAEQFFGPGTRLTVL.

The rearrangement joins TRBV5-1 to TRBJ1-2; D is unclear. The CDR3 covers 14 residues. Germline assignment: CDR1 SGHRS and CDR2 YFSETQ. V shed 0 bases and J shed 8 bases, with 14 bases lying between them. The DNA for the CDR3 is TGCGCCAGCAGCTTGGCTTCCTATCGTCACGGCTACACCTTC. It codes for CASSLASYRHGYTF. Using reference TRBV5-1 and TRBJ1-2 for the parts outside the CDR3, the full variable domain is KAGVTQTPRYLIKTRGQQVTLSCSPISGHRSVSWYQQTPGQGLQFLFEYFSETQRNKGNFPGRFSGRQFSNSRSEMNVSTLELGDSALYLCASSLASYRHGYTFGSGTRLTVV.

The V gene is TRBV11-1, the J gene TRBJ1-1; no clear D gene. The CDR3 is 15 amino acids. V lost 3 bases to trimming and J lost 1 base, with 12 bases between them. Germline loops: CDR1 SGHAT, CDR2 FQDESV (reference sequence). In DNA, the CDR3 is TGTGCCAGCAGCTTGGACGGAGCCAGGAACACTGAAGCTTTCTTT. It specifies CASSLDGARNTEAFF.